This T cell receptor (beta chain) came from a study of T cell repertoires in cytomegalovirus infection. Notes on the study in general: Summed frequency of public TCR beta families distinguished CMV carriers with the relevant HLA.

TCRdb reprocessed the reads via MiXCR and lists one record per CDR3 protein. The table shows roughly 700,000 distinct CDR3 sequences, with roughly 36% occurring only once. This CDR3 spans 15 amino acids. The ends were cut back, 2 bases at V and 0 bases at J, with 8 bases in the middle. Germline CDR1 is MNHEY and CDR2 is SVGEGT. This clonotype has at least ten counts. Its matching antigen is unknown. This sequence originates from a human donor in good health (CMV status not recorded). Some clones in this sample may be carry-over from other donors' samples. The sequenced sample was cultured PBMCs, obtained from culture after CMV antigen stimulation. The chain couples TRBV6-2 or TRBV6-3 to TRBJ2-1; D unclear. CDR3 in DNA: TGTGCCAGCAGTTACGTCGGTCCCTCCTACAATGAGCAGTTCTTC. Translation: CASSYVGPSYNEQFF.